These T cell receptor beta chains were read from a single sample in a study of chemoradiotherapy in HPV16-positive cancers. The data were produced by immunoSEQ multiplex PCR, yet TCRdb's version contains in-frame clones alone and is incomplete. This sample carries roughly 5,200 clones, over 70% of them seen once, and the ten largest clones take 13% to 15%. This specimen consisted of tumor tissue, obtained from a patient who underwent chemoradiotherapy. The receptors were gathered from a human donor with HPV-associated anogenital cancer. Each CDR3 is given with its conserved first and last residue. Fields, in order: D gene, V gene, J gene, clone size, CDR3 protein, CDR3 DNA. The D gene is left open where the match is weak. For some rows the clone size is stated as once, few or many, or as a class when expanded; others skip it.

TRBD1	TRBV30	TRBJ2-2	-	CAWKTGTGELFF	TGTGCCTGGAAGACAGGGACCGGGGAGCTGTTTTTT
TRBD1	TRBV11-2	TRBJ2-2	-	CASSMGQGNTGELFF	TGTGCCAGCAGCATGGGACAGGGAAACACCGGGGAGCTGTTTTTT
-	TRBV5-1	TRBJ2-7	-	CASSLGSNYEQYF	TGCGCCAGCAGCTTGGGCTCCAACTACGAGCAGTACTTC
TRBD1	TRBV10-1	TRBJ2-2	few	CASSAGTASSTGELFF	TGCGCCAGCAGTGCAGGGACAGCCTCTTCAACCGGGGAGCTGTTTTTT
-	TRBV7-6	TRBJ1-4	few	CASSSSAVPYEKLFF	TGTGCCAGCAGCTCGTCAGCGGTTCCCTATGAAAAACTGTTTTTT
-	TRBV11-2	TRBJ2-6	-	CASSLDPGQPRANVLTF	TGTGCCAGCAGCTTAGATCCCGGACAGCCGAGGGCCAACGTCCTGACTTTC
TRBD1	TRBV6-1	TRBJ1-2	few	CASSAQTGRGYTF	TGTGCCAGCAGTGCCCAGACAGGGCGAGGCTACACCTTC
-	TRBV29-1	TRBJ1-1	-	CSVEAGHVEAFF	TGCAGCGTTGAAGCCGGCCACGTTGAAGCTTTCTTT
TRBD1	TRBV10-2	TRBJ2-7	-	CASSVTNWDRTYEQYF	TGCGCCAGCAGTGTTACAAACTGGGACAGAACTTACGAGCAGTACTTC
-	TRBV27	TRBJ1-1	-	CASSLGLGIPNTEAFF	TGTGCCAGCAGTTTAGGGTTGGGGATCCCGAACACTGAAGCTTTCTTT
-	TRBV5-1	TRBJ1-2	-	CASRPIGGASTGGYTF	TGCGCCAGCAGACCAATCGGGGGGGCGTCAACTGGTGGCTACACCTTC
TRBD1	TRBV27	TRBJ1-2	-	CASSLESGQGYGYTF	TGTGCCAGCAGCCTAGAATCGGGACAGGGCTATGGCTACACCTTC
TRBD1	TRBV14	TRBJ1-2	-	CASSQRQGVNYGYTF	TGTGCCAGCAGCCAGAGACAGGGGGTGAACTATGGCTACACCTTC
-	TRBV6-5	TRBJ1-6	-	CASSYVRGSNNSPLHF	TGTGCCAGCAGTTACGTTCGCGGCAGTAATAATTCACCCCTCCACTTT
-	TRBV13	TRBJ2-1	-	CASSQGTAGEQFF	TGTGCCAGCAGCCAGGGGACAGCGGGAGAGCAGTTCTTC
-	TRBV25-1	TRBJ1-1	-	CASSDRFGRVAEAFF	TGTGCCAGCAGTGATCGATTTGGACGAGTTGCCGAAGCTTTCTTT
TRBD1	TRBV5-1	TRBJ1-1	-	CASSLMTGMNTEAFF	TGCGCCAGCAGCCTGATGACAGGGATGAACACTGAAGCTTTCTTT
-	TRBV7-8	TRBJ1-6	few	CASSLNSPLHF	TGTGCCAGCAGCTTGAATTCACCCCTCCACTTT
-	TRBV28	TRBJ2-3	-	CASSSPVTTRGYTDTQYF	TGTGCCAGCAGTTCCCCCGTGACTACGCGGGGTTACACAGATACGCAGTATTTT
TRBD1	TRBV30	TRBJ2-7	-	CARDRDRGYEQYF	TGTGCCCGTGACCGGGACAGGGGATACGAGCAGTACTTC
-	TRBV4-2	TRBJ1-6	-	CASSQPGVYNSPLHF	TGTGCCAGCAGCCAACCAGGGGTCTATAATTCACCCCTCCACTTT
-	TRBV25-1	TRBJ1-2	-	CASSETGWVSYGYTF	TGTGCCAGCAGTGAAACGGGTTGGGTTAGCTATGGCTACACCTTC
-	TRBV7-9	TRBJ1-1	-	CASSSQGDTEAFF	TGTGCCAGCAGCTCTCAGGGTGACACTGAAGCTTTCTTT
TRBD2	TRBV18	TRBJ2-3	-	CASSPYSGGGTDTQYF	TGTGCCAGCTCTCCCTATAGCGGGGGGGGCACAGATACGCAGTATTTT
TRBD1	TRBV19	TRBJ2-1	-	CASSPGQGADEQFF	TGTGCCAGTAGTCCCGGACAGGGGGCTGATGAGCAGTTCTTC
TRBD1	TRBV18	TRBJ2-1	-	CASSPGQGPHEQFF	TGTGCCAGCTCACCGGGACAGGGCCCTCATGAGCAGTTCTTC
TRBD2	TRBV6-5	TRBJ2-3	-	CASSRAGTSGGGQYF	TGTGCCAGCAGTCGCGCCGGGACTAGCGGGGGGGGGCAGTATTTT
-	TRBV30	TRBJ2-3	-	CAWSPGTDTQYF	TGTGCCTGGAGTCCCGGCACAGATACGCAGTATTTT
-	TRBV5-1	TRBJ2-7	-	CASSLEGRGQYF	TGCGCCAGCAGCTTGGAGGGTCGAGGGCAGTACTTC
-	TRBV9	TRBJ2-5	few	CASTLQGRQGETQYF	TGTGCCAGCACCTTGCAGGGACGCCAAGGGGAGACCCAGTACTTC
TRBD1	TRBV5-4	TRBJ1-3	-	CASSLEGQPNTIYF	TGTGCCAGCAGCCTAGAGGGACAGCCAAACACCATATATTTT